The text below deals with one T cell receptor (beta chain). The target antigen is unknown. Adolescents were screened for latent TB by skin test and IGRA. The data stem from a study of T cells in tuberculosis. Points from the study as a whole: Smaller alpha distances in active tuberculosis partly reflected shorter CDR3-alpha lengths. Smaller distances to GMM-specific TCRs suggested their expansion in active tuberculosis. A GMM-specific repertoire classifier reached 85% to 90% accuracy, AUROC about 0.87.

Repertoires were generated with immunoSEQ multiplex PCR, while TCRdb's copy carries only in-frame clones and drops some. Of 20,000 to 25,000 clones listed, 97% are singletons. The length of the CDR3 is 15 residues. CDR1 MNHEY and CDR2 SMNVEV come from the germline V gene (reference sequence). V trimming: 7 bases; J trimming: 1 base; junction bases outside the gene matches: 4. This sequence was found in a donor aged 10-29 years with latent tuberculosis or without tuberculosis infection. Sequenced: PBMCs. This sequence joins TRBV27 and TRBJ2-7; 13 nucleotides align to TRBD2. CDR3 loop: CASNKLAGGSYEQYF. The CDR3 DNA follows: TGTGCCAGCAACAAACTAGCGGGGGGGTCCTACGAGCAGTACTTC.